Described below is a single TCR beta chain sequence and its context. Its antigen is unknown. CDR3 length: 17 amino acids. Sequencing relied on immunoSEQ assay v3.0, run at survey level. Clones were sequenced by immunoSEQ multiplex PCR, and TCRdb holds only the in-frame ones, with some missing. The table shows 20,000 to 30,000 clones, with roughly 82% occurring only once. This entry comes from a study of long-term antiretroviral therapy in people with HIV. Study outcomes and limitations: Across all time points, the repertoire was dominated by clones that expanded before ART.

DNA was extracted from 1-10 million thawed cryopreserved PBMC. The clonotype comes from a man aged 50-60 years with HIV. The input for sequencing was unsorted PBMCs, taken 3 years after starting antiretroviral therapy. The rearrangement uses TRBV21-1 and TRBJ2-3. TRBV21-1 corresponds to a pseudogene. The DNA for the CDR3 is TGTGCCAGCAGCAAAGAGCCGGGCTCAATGAGCACAGATACGCAGTATTTT. This encodes CASSKEPGSMSTDTQYF.